Following are 2 T cell receptor beta chains from one sample sequenced in a study of Ad26.COV2.S vaccination and SARS-CoV-2 variants. Using immunoSEQ multiplex PCR, the repertoire was profiled, and TCRdb retains in-frame clones only, with some absent. Of roughly 320,000 clones detected, just under 85% appear once; the ten largest clones hold approximately 2.2%. Treatment described: about 20 received Ad26.COV2.S at low or high dose, single or two shots; several received placebo; per-sample allocation not given. The samples date from day 63 after the first vaccine or placebo injection. Source: peripheral blood, taken in a trial of Ad26.COV2.S vaccine versus placebo. The receptors here all came from a person aged 18-65 years who received the Ad26.COV2.S COVID-19 vaccine or a placebo.

J is TRBJ1-5 and V is TRBV6-1, with D perhaps matching TRBD1 (6 bases). The CDR3 runs to 14 residues. Trimming removed 3 bases from V and 6 bases from J, with 12 bases in between. CDR1 is MNHNS and CDR2 is SASEGT in the germline V gene. CDR3 DNA sequence: TGTGCCAGCAGTGACCCGGGGGGGGCTCAGCCCCAGCATTTT. It specifies CASSDPGGAQPQHF.

This sequence joins TRBV7-3 and TRBJ2-1; D is perhaps TRBD1 (6 bases). This CDR3 has 16 amino acids. V dropped 7 bases and J dropped 2 bases, with 18 bases sitting between them. Germline values: CDR1 SGHTA, CDR2 FQGTGA. This CDR3 is CASTLPAGVAYNEQFF. DNA for the CDR3: TGTGCCAGCACTCTCCCGGCAGGGGTAGCCTACAATGAGCAGTTCTTC.